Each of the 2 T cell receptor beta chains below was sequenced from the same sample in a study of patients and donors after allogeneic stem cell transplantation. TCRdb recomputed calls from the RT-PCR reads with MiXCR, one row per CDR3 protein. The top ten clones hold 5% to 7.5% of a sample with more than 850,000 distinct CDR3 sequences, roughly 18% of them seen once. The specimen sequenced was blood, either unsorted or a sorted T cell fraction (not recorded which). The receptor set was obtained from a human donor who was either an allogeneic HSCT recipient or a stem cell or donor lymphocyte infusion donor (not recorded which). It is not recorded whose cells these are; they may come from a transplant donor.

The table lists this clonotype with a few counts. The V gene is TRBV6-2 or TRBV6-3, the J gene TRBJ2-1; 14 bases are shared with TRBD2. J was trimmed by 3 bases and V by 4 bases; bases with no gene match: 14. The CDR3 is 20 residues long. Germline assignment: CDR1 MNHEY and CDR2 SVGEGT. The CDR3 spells CASSSKPGLAGAPLYNEQFF. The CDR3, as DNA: TGTGCCAGCAGTTCTAAACCGGGACTAGCGGGAGCGCCCCTCTACAATGAGCAGTTCTTC.

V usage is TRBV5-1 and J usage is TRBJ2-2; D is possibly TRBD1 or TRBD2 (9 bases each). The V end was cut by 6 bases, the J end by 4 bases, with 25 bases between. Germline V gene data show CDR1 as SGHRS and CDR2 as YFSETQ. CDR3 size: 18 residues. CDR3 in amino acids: CASTPGQGSAGGTGELFF. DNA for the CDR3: TGCGCCAGCACCCCAGGACAGGGGTCAGCGGGAGGCACCGGGGAGCTGTTTTTT.